This T cell receptor beta chain is drawn from a study of cytomegalovirus exposure and HLA in healthy donors. Study in general: Out of a few hundred genotyped donors, 81% belonged to the Caucasian-associated ancestry cluster.

Study-level results: Overall, 164 TCR beta chains were annotated as cytomegalovirus-associated. When the data were analyzed later, several of the most significant clusters appeared to be linked to common viral pathogens. An Asian-associated ancestry cluster reportedly showed fewer N-insertions than the approximately 620-donor mean in a later analysis.

The PCR made use of 60 Vbeta and 13 Jbeta primers. The data were produced by immunoSEQ multiplex PCR, yet TCRdb's version contains in-frame clones alone and is incomplete. The table lists under 85,000 clones, 60% to 85% of them singletons. In its sample, this clone was seen once. As yet, its antigen is unknown. V shed 4 bases, J shed 5 bases, and the junction held 7 bases outside the gene matches. CDR1 and CDR2 from the germline V gene are GTSNPN and SVGIG (reference sequence). This CDR3 is built from 14 residues. The gene calls are TRBV30 and TRBJ1-2; 10 nucleotides align to TRBD1. Source material: PBMCs. The TCR comes from a woman between 40 and 50 years old in good health and CMV-seropositive. The CDR3 reads CAWTSGTGDYGYTF. CDR3 in DNA: TGTGCCTGGACTTCCGGGACAGGGGATTATGGCTACACCTTC.